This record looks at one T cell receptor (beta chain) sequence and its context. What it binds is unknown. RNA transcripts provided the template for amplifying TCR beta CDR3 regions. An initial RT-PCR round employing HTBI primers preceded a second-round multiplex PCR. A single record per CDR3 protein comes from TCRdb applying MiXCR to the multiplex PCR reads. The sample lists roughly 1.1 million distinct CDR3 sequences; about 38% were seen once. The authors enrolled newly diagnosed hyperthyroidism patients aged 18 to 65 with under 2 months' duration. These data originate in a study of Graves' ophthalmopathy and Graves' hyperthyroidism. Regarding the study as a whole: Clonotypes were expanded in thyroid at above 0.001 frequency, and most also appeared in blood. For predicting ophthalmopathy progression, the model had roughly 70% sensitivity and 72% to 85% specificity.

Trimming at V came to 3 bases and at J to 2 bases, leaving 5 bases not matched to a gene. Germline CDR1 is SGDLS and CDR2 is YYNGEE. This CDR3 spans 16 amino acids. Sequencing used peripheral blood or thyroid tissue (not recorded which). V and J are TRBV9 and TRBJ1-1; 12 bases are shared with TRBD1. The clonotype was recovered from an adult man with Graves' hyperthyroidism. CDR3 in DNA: TGTGCCAGCAGCGGTGGGACAGGGGGCAGTAACACTGAAGCTTTCTTT. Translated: CASSGGTGGSNTEAFF.